The clone carrying this T cell receptor (beta chain) appeared many times. The antigen remains undetermined. The read terminates 3 residues before the CDR3 end, so the remaining end is supplied by the germline J gene. The assay was immunoSEQ multiplex PCR, and TCRdb's table has in-frame clones only and misses some. This sample has approximately 50,000 clones, each found more than once. The data derive from a study of T cell clonality in common variable immunodeficiency. Overall study results and limits: Links between repertoire features and CVID complications were heterogeneity-limited. CVID subjects had higher TCRbeta clonality than healthy controls, most marked in about a third.

The CDR3 covers 15 residues. Germline V gene sequence: CDR1 SQVTM, CDR2 ANQGSEA. The V gene lost 4 bases and the J gene lost 7 bases, with 20 bases spanning the gap. The sequence was obtained from a person aged 18 to 70 in good health. The chain recombines TRBV29-1 with TRBJ2-4; the D gene is possibly TRBD1 (6 bases). The sample comprised peripheral blood mononuclear cells. This CDR3 is CSVGAVQGLGNIQYF. The CDR3 DNA, read in part, is TGCAGCGTTGGGGCGGTACAGGGATTGGGGAACATT. Combining the CDR3 with reference TRBV29-1 and TRBJ2-4 gives the whole variable domain SAVISQKPSRDICQRGTSLTIQCQVDSQVTMMFWYRQQPGQSLTLIATANQGSEATYESGFVIDKFPISRPNLTFSTLTVSNMSPEDSSIYLCSVGAVQGLGNIQYFGAGTRLSVL.